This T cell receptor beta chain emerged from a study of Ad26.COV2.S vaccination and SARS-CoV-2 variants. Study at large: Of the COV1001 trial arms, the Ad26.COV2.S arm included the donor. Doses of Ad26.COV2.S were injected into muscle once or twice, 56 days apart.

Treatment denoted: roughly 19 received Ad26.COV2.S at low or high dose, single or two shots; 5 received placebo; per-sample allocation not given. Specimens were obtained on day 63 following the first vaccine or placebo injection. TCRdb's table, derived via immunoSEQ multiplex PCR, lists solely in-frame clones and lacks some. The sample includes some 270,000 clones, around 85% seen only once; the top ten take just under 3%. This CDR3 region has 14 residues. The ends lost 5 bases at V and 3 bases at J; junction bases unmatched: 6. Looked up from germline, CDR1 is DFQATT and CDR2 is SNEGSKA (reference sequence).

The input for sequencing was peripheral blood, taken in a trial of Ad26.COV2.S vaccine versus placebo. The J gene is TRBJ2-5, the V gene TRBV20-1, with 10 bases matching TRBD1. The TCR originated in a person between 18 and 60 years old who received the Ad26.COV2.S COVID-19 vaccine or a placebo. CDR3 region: CSARGQGGEETQYF. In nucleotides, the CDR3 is TGCAGTGCTCGTGGACAGGGGGGAGAAGAGACCCAGTACTTC.